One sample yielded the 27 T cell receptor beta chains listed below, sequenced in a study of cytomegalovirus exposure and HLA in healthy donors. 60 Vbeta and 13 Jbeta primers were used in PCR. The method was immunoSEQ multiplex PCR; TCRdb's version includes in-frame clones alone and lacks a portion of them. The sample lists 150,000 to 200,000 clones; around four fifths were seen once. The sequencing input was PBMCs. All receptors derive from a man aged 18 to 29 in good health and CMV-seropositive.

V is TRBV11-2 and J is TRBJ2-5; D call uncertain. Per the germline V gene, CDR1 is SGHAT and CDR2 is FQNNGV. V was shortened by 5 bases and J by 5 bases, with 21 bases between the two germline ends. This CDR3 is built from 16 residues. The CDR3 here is CASSPQGTGAGETQYF. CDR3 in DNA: TGTGCCAGCAGCCCCCAAGGTACGGGTGCCGGGGAGACCCAGTACTTC.

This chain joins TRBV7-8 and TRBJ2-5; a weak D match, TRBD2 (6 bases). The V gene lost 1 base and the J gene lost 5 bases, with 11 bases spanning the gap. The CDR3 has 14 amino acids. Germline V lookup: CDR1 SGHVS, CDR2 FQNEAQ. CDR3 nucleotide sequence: TGTGCCAGCAGCTTAGGGGGAGGTCCGGAGACCCAGTACTTC. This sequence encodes CASSLGGGPETQYF.

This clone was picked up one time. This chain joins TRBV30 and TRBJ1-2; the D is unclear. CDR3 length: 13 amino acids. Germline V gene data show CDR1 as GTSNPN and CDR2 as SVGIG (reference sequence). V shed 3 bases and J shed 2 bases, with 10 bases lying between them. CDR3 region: CAWRTPGNYGYTF. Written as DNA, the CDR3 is TGTGCCTGGAGGACCCCGGGGAACTATGGCTACACCTTC.

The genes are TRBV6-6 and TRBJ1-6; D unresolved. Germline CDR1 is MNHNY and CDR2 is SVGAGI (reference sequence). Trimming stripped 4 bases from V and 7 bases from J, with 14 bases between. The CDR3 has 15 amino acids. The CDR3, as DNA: TGTGCCAGCAGTTTTACAGCCCGTAAGAATTCACCCCTCCACTTT. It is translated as CASSFTARKNSPLHF.

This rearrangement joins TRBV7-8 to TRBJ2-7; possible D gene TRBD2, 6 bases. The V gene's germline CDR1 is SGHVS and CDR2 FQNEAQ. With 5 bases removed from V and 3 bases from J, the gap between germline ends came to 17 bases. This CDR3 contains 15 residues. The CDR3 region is CASSKRLLGGYEQYF. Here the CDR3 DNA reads TGTGCCAGCAGCAAACGACTCCTCGGGGGCTACGAGCAGTACTTC.

CDR3 sequence: CASSLEGPEVGGYTF. The DNA for the CDR3 is TGTGCCAGCAGCTTGGAGGGGCCAGAAGTCGGGGGCTACACCTTC. The chain is built from TRBV5-4 and TRBJ1-2, with D possibly TRBD1 on 5 matching bases. This CDR3 is 15 amino acids long. The V gene's germline CDR1 is SGHNT and CDR2 YYREEE (reference sequence). The V gene lost 0 bases and the J gene lost 8 bases, with 17 bases spanning the gap.

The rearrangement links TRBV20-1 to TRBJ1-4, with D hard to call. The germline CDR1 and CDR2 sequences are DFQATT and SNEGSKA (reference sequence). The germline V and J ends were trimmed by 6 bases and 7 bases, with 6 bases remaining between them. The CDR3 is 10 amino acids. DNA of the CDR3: TGCAGTGCCATCGGTGAAAAACTGTTTTTT. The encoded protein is CSAIGEKLFF.

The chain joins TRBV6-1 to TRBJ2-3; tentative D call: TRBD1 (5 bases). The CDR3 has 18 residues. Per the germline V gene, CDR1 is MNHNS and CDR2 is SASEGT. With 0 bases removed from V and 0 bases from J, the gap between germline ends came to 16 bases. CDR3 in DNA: TGTGCCAGCAGTGAAGCGGCCCTAAGGGGCACTAGCACAGATACGCAGTATTTT. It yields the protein CASSEAALRGTSTDTQYF.

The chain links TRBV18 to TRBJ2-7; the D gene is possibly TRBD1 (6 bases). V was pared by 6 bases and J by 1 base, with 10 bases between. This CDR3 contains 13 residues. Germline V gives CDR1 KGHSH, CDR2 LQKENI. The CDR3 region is CASSTGQSYEQYF. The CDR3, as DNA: TGTGCCAGCTCGACTGGACAGTCCTACGAGCAGTACTTC.

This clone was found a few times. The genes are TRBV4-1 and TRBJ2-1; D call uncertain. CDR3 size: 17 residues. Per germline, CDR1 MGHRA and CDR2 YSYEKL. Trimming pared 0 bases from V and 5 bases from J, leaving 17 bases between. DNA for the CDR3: TGCGCCAGCAGCCAAGACGATCTAGTACTGTTAAACAATGAGCAGTTCTTC. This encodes CASSQDDLVLLNNEQFF.

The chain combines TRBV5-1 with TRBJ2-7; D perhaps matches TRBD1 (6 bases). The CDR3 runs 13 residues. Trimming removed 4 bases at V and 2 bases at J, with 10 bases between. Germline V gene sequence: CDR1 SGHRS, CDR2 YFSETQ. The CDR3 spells CASSRDIAYEQYF. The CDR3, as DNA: TGCGCCAGCAGCCGGGACATCGCCTACGAGCAGTACTTC.

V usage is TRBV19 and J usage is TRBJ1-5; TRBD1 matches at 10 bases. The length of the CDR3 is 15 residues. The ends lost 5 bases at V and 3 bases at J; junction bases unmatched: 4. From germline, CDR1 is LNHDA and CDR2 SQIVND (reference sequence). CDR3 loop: CASSQDRGPNQPQHF. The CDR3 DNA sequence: TGTGCCAGTAGTCAAGACAGGGGGCCCAATCAGCCCCAGCATTTT. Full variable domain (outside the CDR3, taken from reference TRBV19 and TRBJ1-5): DGGITQSPKYLFRKEGQNVTLSCEQNLNHDAMYWYRQDPGQGLRLIYYSQIVNDFQKGDIAEGYSVSREKKESFPLTVTSAQKNPTAFYLCASSQDRGPNQPQHFGDGTRLSIL.

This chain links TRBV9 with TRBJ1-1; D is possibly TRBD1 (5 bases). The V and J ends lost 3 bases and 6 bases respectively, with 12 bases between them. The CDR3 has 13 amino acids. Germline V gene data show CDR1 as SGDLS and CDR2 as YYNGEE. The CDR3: CASSAGHIAEAFF. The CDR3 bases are TGTGCCAGCAGCGCCGGACACATCGCTGAAGCTTTCTTT.

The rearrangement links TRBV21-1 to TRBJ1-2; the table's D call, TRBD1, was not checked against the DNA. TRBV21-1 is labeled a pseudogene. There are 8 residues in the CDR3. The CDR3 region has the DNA TGTCCTCAGTTCGGCTACACCTTC. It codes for CPQFGYTF.

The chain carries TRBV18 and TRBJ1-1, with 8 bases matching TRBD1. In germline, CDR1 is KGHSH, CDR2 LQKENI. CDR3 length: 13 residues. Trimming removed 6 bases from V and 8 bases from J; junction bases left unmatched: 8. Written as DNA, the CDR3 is TGTGCCAGCTCGCTGGGACAGGTCCTGGAAGCTTTCTTT. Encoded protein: CASSLGQVLEAFF.

CDR3 nucleotides: TGTGCCAGCAGTGGTGAGGGAGGATCCGATGAGCAGTTCTTC. It is translated as CASSGEGGSDEQFF. The chain uses TRBV6-4 and TRBJ2-1; D might be TRBD2 (6 bases). CDR3 size: 14 residues. V lost 4 bases and J lost 8, with 15 bases in between. Per germline, CDR1 MRHNA and CDR2 SNTAGT.

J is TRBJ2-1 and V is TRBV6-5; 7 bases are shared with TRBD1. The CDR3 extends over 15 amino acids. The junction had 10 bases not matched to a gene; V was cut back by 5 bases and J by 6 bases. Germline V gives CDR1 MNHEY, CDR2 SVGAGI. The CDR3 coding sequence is TGTGCCAGCAGTAAGACAGGGAGTACGGGCAATGAGCAGTTCTTC. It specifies CASSKTGSTGNEQFF.

CDR3 protein: CASSLGTYNEQFF. The CDR3 nucleotides read TGTGCCAGCAGCTTGGGCACCTACAATGAGCAGTTCTTC. The rearrangement joins TRBV7-6 to TRBJ2-1; D is unclear. Trimming removed 3 bases at V and 2 bases at J, with 5 bases between. Looked up from germline, CDR1 is SGHVS and CDR2 is FNYEAQ. This CDR3 comprises 13 residues.

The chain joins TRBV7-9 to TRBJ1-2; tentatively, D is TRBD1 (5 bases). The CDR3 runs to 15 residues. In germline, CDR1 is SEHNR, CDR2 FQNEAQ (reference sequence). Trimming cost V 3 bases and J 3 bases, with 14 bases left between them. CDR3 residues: CASSLDKTGHYGYTF. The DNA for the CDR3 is TGTGCCAGCAGCTTGGACAAGACTGGGCACTATGGCTACACCTTC.

In nucleotides, the CDR3 is TGTGCCAGCAGTGAGTCAGCGGGAGGGCTATACGAGCAGTACTTC. This codes for CASSESAGGLYEQYF. V and J are TRBV6-1 and TRBJ2-7; 10 nucleotides agree with TRBD2. The CDR3 sequence is 15 residues long. V shed 3 bases, J shed 4 bases, and the junction held 6 bases outside the gene matches. CDR1 is MNHNS and CDR2 is SASEGT in the germline V gene.

Here the CDR3 reads CASSQEHSWYSGANVLTF. Written as DNA, the CDR3 is TGCGCCAGCAGCCAAGAACACAGCTGGTACTCTGGGGCCAACGTCCTGACTTTC. The chain has TRBV4-1 and TRBJ2-6, with no clear D. V dropped 0 bases and J dropped 0 bases, with 12 bases sitting between them. The CDR3 is made up of 18 amino acids. Germline V gives CDR1 MGHRA, CDR2 YSYEKL.

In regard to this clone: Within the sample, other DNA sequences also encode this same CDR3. CDR3: CASSSGTGGYEQYF. The CDR3 nucleotides read TGTGCCAGCAGTTCCGGGACAGGGGGTTACGAGCAGTACTTC. This sequence joins TRBV27 and TRBJ2-7, with 11 bases that match TRBD1. V dropped 4 bases and J dropped 4; count of bases not matched to a gene: 3. The CDR3 loop spans 14 amino acids. Germline V lookup: CDR1 MNHEY, CDR2 SMNVEV (reference sequence).

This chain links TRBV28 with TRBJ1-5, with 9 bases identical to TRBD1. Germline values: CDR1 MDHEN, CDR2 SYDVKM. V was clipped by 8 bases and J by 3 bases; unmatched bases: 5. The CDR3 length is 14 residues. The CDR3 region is CASGDRENNQPQHF. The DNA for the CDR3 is TGTGCCAGCGGGGACAGGGAGAACAATCAGCCCCAGCATTTT.

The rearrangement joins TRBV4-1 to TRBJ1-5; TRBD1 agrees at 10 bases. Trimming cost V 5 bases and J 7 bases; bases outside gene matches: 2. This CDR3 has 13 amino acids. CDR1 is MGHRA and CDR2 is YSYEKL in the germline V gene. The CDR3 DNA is TGCGCCAGCAGCGGGACAGGGGTGCAGCCCCAGCATTTT. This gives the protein CASSGTGVQPQHF.

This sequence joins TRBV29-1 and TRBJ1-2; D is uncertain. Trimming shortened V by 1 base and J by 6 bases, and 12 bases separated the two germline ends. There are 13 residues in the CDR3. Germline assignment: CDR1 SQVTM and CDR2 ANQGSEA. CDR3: CSVEGRGTDGYTF. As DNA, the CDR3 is TGCAGCGTTGAAGGCAGAGGTACGGATGGCTACACCTTC.

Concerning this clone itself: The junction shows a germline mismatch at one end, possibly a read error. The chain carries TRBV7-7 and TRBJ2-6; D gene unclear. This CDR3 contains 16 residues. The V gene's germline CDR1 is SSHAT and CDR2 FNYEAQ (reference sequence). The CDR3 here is CASSPTRQSGANVLTF. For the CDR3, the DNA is TGTGCTAGCAGCCCCACCCGACAATCAGGGGCCAACGTCCTGACTTTC.

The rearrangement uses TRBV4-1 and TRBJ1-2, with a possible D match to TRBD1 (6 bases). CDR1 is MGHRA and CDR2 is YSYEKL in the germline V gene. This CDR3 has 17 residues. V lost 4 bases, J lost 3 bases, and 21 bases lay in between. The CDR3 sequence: CASSPGGGRIMDYGYTF. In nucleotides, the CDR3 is TGCGCCAGCAGCCCGGGCGGGGGGCGAATTATGGACTATGGCTACACCTTC.